Below, 15 T cell receptor beta chains from the same sample are listed, as sequenced in a study of PD-1 blockade in classical Hodgkin lymphoma. Every patient relapsed after autologous stem cell transplantation, and brentuximab vedotin exposure varied. Using immunoSEQ multiplex PCR, the repertoire was profiled, and TCRdb retains in-frame clones only, with some absent. The sample consists of under 95,000 clones, around 90% of them appearing once. The sample in question was peripheral blood mononuclear cells (PBMCs), obtained before the second cycle of nivolumab. All receptors come from a human donor with classical Hodgkin lymphoma.

J is TRBJ2-2 and V is TRBV6-5; 9 bases are shared with TRBD1. Germline CDR1 is MNHEY and CDR2 is SVGAGI. CDR3 length equals 15 residues. With 5 bases clipped from V and 6 bases from J, the junction kept 7 bases outside the gene matches. This chain's CDR3 is CASSRDRVGAGELFF. CDR3 DNA: TGTGCCAGCAGTAGGGACAGGGTAGGGGCCGGGGAGCTGTTTTTT.

The genes are TRBV30 and TRBJ2-1, with D tentatively TRBD2 (5 bases). This CDR3 spans 11 amino acids. The germline gives CDR1 GTSNPN, CDR2 SVGIG (reference sequence). The V end was cut by 5 bases, the J end by 9 bases, with 11 bases between. The CDR3 loop is CAWVTSIEQFF. The CDR3 region has the DNA TGTGCCTGGGTTACTAGTATTGAGCAGTTCTTC.

V and J are TRBV7-2 and TRBJ2-7, with D possibly TRBD2 on 5 matching bases. V dropped 5 bases and J dropped 3 bases, with 8 bases sitting between them. This CDR3 has 12 amino acids. Germline assignment: CDR1 SGHTA and CDR2 FQGNSA. This CDR3 is CASSATSYEQYF. The CDR3 DNA follows: TGTGCCAGCAGCGCAACTAGCTACGAGCAGTACTTC.

V usage is TRBV11-3 and J usage is TRBJ1-5; no definite D call. This CDR3 is built from 15 residues. CDR1 SGHNT and CDR2 YENEEA come from the germline V gene. Trimming removed 0 bases at V and 9 bases at J, with 15 bases between. The CDR3 coding sequence is TGTGCCAGCAGCTTAGATTATCCCGGTAAGAGGCCCCAGCATTTT. Translation gives CASSLDYPGKRPQHF.

This chain links TRBV5-8 with TRBJ2-7; D is possibly TRBD2 (6 bases). V gave up 4 bases and J gave up 4 bases, with 21 bases separating them. Germline loops: CDR1 SGHTS, CDR2 YDEGEE. The CDR3 is 16 amino acids. The CDR3 protein is CASSPTGLLRNYEQYF. CDR3 bases: TGTGCCAGCAGCCCGACGGGACTCTTAAGGAATTACGAGCAGTACTTC.

The V and J genes are TRBV19 and TRBJ1-1; D gene uncertain. Germline V gene data show CDR1 as LNHDA and CDR2 as SQIVND (reference sequence). CDR3 length: 15 residues. Trimming removed 4 bases from V and 3 bases from J, with 15 bases in between. In nucleotides, the CDR3 is TGTGCCAGTAGTACAAGGACGACGGAGGACACTGAAGCTTTCTTT. The encoded protein is CASSTRTTEDTEAFF.

This clone was observed a single time. The rearrangement links TRBV5-1 to TRBJ1-6; D is possibly TRBD1 (5 bases). Germline CDR1 reads SGHRS; CDR2 reads YFSETQ. Trimming stripped 0 bases from V and 7 bases from J, with 11 bases between. The CDR3 contains 15 residues. The CDR3 sequence is CASSLGDGGNSPLHF. Here the CDR3 DNA reads TGCGCCAGCAGCTTGGGGGACGGAGGGAATTCACCCCTCCACTTT.

The rearrangement uses TRBV5-4 and TRBJ2-5; 14 bases fit TRBD2. The CDR3 runs 17 residues. Losses at the gene ends were 3 bases for V and 5 bases for J; bases not matched to a gene: 9. Per germline, CDR1 SGHNT and CDR2 YYREEE (reference sequence). CDR3: CASSSGLAGEGVETQYF. The CDR3 nucleotides are TGTGCCAGCAGCTCGGGACTAGCGGGAGAGGGGGTGGAGACCCAGTACTTC.

The V gene is TRBV5-1, the J gene TRBJ2-2; 7 bases fit TRBD2. The V gene end was trimmed by 1 base and the J gene end by 1 base; junction bases not matched to a gene: 10. The CDR3 is 18 amino acids. In germline, CDR1 is SGHRS, CDR2 YFSETQ. Here the CDR3 reads CASSLRQGSSGNTGELFF. The CDR3 nucleotides are TGCGCCAGCAGCTTGCGGCAGGGCTCTAGCGGGAACACCGGGGAGCTGTTTTTT.

The rearrangement joins TRBV15 to TRBJ1-1; D is unresolved. Looked up from germline, CDR1 is LNHNV and CDR2 is YYDKDF (reference sequence). The germline V and J ends were trimmed by 2 bases and 2 bases, with 3 bases remaining between them. The CDR3 has 12 residues. In DNA, the CDR3 is TGTGCCACCAGCAGATTTAACACTGAAGCTTTCTTT. Its translation: CATSRFNTEAFF.

The sample holds one count of this clone. J is TRBJ1-1 and V is TRBV15, with D uncertain. Trimming pared 3 bases from V and 5 bases from J, leaving 10 bases between. CDR1 and CDR2 (germline): LNHNV, YYDKDF (reference sequence). The CDR3 sequence is 13 residues long. Here the CDR3 DNA reads TGTGCCACCAGCAGGGCACAGAAAACTGAAGCTTTCTTT. Protein sequence: CATSRAQKTEAFF.

This sequence joins TRBV5-6 and TRBJ1-5, with TRBD1 identical over 9 bases. The V gene end was trimmed by 4 bases and the J gene end by 7 bases; junction bases not matched to a gene: 9. In germline, CDR1 is SGHDT, CDR2 YYEEEE. This CDR3 comprises 15 residues. CDR3 nucleotide sequence: TGTGCCAGCAGCCAATGGGACAGGGTAGGGCAGCCCCAGCATTTT. Translating it yields CASSQWDRVGQPQHF.

The J gene is TRBJ1-5, the V gene TRBV7-8; no clear D gene. CDR1 and CDR2 (germline): SGHVS, FQNEAQ. The CDR3 length is 16 residues. Trimming took 1 base from V and 2 from J, leaving 12 bases between them. CDR3 coding DNA: TGTGCCAGCAGCTTAGACCGCCCCCAGGGCAATCAGCCCCAGCATTTT. This translates into CASSLDRPQGNQPQHF.

The chain joins TRBV6-1 to TRBJ2-1; 7 bases map to TRBD1. Germline CDR1 is MNHNS and CDR2 is SASEGT. CDR3 length: 15 amino acids. The junction had 5 bases not matched to a gene; V was cut back by 3 bases and J by 3 bases. The DNA of the CDR3 is TGTGCCAGCAGTGATACGACAGGGTTCTACAATGAGCAGTTCTTC. It specifies CASSDTTGFYNEQFF.

This clone was observed a handful of times. The CDR3 is CASSLSGEQPQHF. DNA for the CDR3: TGTGCCAGCAGTTTATCAGGGGAGCAGCCCCAGCATTTT. The chain has TRBV28 and TRBJ1-5; TRBD1 is a possible D gene (6 bases). The CDR3 loop spans 13 amino acids. From germline, CDR1 is MDHEN and CDR2 SYDVKM. V shed 1 base and J shed 7 bases, with 8 bases lying between them.